Shown below are 15 T cell receptor beta chains from a single sample sequenced in a study of OX40 agonist ivuxolimab in advanced cancers. Clones were read by immunoSEQ multiplex PCR, and TCRdb kept only the in-frame ones, dropping some. There are approximately 61,000 clones in the sample; approximately 89% occur only once, and 18% lies in the top ten. The sequencing here drew on CD4+ or CD8+ T cells sorted from blood, taken in a trial of the OX40 agonist ivuxolimab. The receptors derive from an adult with an advanced solid tumor such as melanoma, head and neck, liver or kidney cancer.

The rearrangement uses TRBV11-3 and TRBJ2-7; D unclear. Trimming removed 1 base from V and 2 bases from J, with 6 bases in between. The CDR3 length is 13 residues. Germline V gene data show CDR1 as SGHNT and CDR2 as YENEEA. As DNA, the CDR3 is TGTGCCAGCAGCTTAGTACCCCCCTACGAGCAGTACTTC. Its protein is CASSLVPPYEQYF. The full variable domain, its missing parts supplied by reference TRBV11-3 and TRBJ2-7, is EAGVVQSPRYKIIEKKQPVAFWCNPISGHNTLYWYLQNLGQGPELLIRYENEEAVDDSQLPKDRFSAERLKGVDSTLKIQPAELGDSAVYLCASSLVPPYEQYFGPGTRLTVT.

The J gene is TRBJ1-1, the V gene TRBV4-1; unclear D gene. CDR3 size: 15 residues. In germline, CDR1 is MGHRA, CDR2 YSYEKL. V lost 1 base, J lost 1 base, and 10 bases lay in between. The CDR3 DNA reads as TGCGCCAGCAGCCAAGGACCCGACGGGAACACTGAAGCTTTCTTT. It yields the protein CASSQGPDGNTEAFF.

This chain uses TRBV7-2 with TRBJ2-3; possible D gene TRBD2, 6 bases. V lost 1 base, J lost 1 base, and 12 bases lay in between. The length of the CDR3 is 16 residues. Germline loops: CDR1 SGHTA, CDR2 FQGNSA. The CDR3 reads CASSLEGGTRTDTQYF. The CDR3, as DNA: TGTGCCAGCAGCTTAGAGGGCGGGACTCGCACAGATACGCAGTATTTT.

The genes are TRBV5-4 and TRBJ2-7, with a possible D match to TRBD1 (6 bases). This CDR3 is built from 14 residues. Germline CDR1 reads SGHNT; CDR2 reads YYREEE (reference sequence). V was shortened by 4 bases and J by 2 bases, with 13 bases between the two germline ends. CDR3 loop: CASSPEGTTYEQYF. The CDR3 DNA is TGTGCCAGCAGCCCAGAAGGGACAACCTACGAGCAGTACTTC.

The chain recombines TRBV9 with TRBJ2-1; tentatively, D is TRBD2 (6 bases). V was cut by 3 bases and J by 8 bases, with 15 bases left in between. Germline lookup yields CDR1 SGDLS and CDR2 YYNGEE. The CDR3 has 14 amino acids. This CDR3 is CASSAEGLEDEQFF. As DNA, the CDR3 is TGTGCCAGCAGCGCAGAGGGACTGGAGGATGAGCAGTTCTTC.

This chain connects TRBV7-9 to TRBJ1-2; D call uncertain. Deletions cut 5 bases from V and 4 bases from J, with 11 bases between. Germline CDR1 is SEHNR and CDR2 is FQNEAQ (reference sequence). The CDR3 loop spans 13 amino acids. DNA of the CDR3: TGTGCCAGCAGCCAAAGGCAGATCTATGGCTACACCTTC. Its translation is CASSQRQIYGYTF.

The genes are TRBV28 and TRBJ2-3, with TRBD2 identical over 8 bases. Germline CDR1 and CDR2: MDHEN and SYDVKM. V dropped 3 bases and J dropped 3; count of bases not matched to a gene: 20. CDR3 length equals 20 residues. The CDR3 spells CASSFPTGKRELAGTDTQYF. CDR3 coding DNA: TGTGCCAGCAGTTTCCCTACAGGGAAGCGGGAGTTGGCTGGAACAGATACGCAGTATTTT.

The V and J genes are TRBV9 and TRBJ2-1, with TRBD2 as a possible D gene (6 bases). Trimming took 5 bases from V and 2 from J, leaving 11 bases between them. CDR1 and CDR2 from the germline V gene are SGDLS and YYNGEE. The CDR3 has 14 amino acids. CDR3 bases: TGTGCCAGCAGTGCCGGGAGCCCCTACAATGAGCAGTTCTTC. Its protein product is CASSAGSPYNEQFF.

CDR3: CASSQFSGKATYNEQFF. Written as DNA, the CDR3 is TGCGCCAGCAGCCAATTTAGCGGAAAAGCGACCTACAATGAGCAGTTCTTC. The chain has TRBV4-1 and TRBJ2-1; D perhaps matches TRBD2 (6 bases). Looked up from germline, CDR1 is MGHRA and CDR2 is YSYEKL. CDR3 size: 17 residues. V was shortened by 2 bases and J by 2 bases, with 16 bases between the two germline ends.

The genes are TRBV7-2 and TRBJ2-7, with 8 positions matching TRBD2. V dropped 0 bases and J dropped 0; count of bases not matched to a gene: 4. The CDR3 runs to 16 residues. The germline gives CDR1 SGHTA, CDR2 FQGNSA. CDR3 DNA sequence: TGTGCCAGCAGCTTAGCTACGACTAGCGCCTCCTACGAGCAGTACTTC. It specifies CASSLATTSASYEQYF.

This chain joins TRBV4-1 and TRBJ1-5; D gene unclear. Trimming removed 2 bases at V and 4 bases at J, with 6 bases between. CDR1 and CDR2 (germline): MGHRA, YSYEKL. This CDR3 contains 13 residues. The CDR3 reads CASSQLENQPQHF. CDR3 sequence (DNA): TGCGCCAGCAGCCAATTAGAGAATCAGCCCCAGCATTTT.

This clone is a singleton in its sample. The genes are TRBV27 and TRBJ2-1; unclear D gene. Between the trimmed V and J ends, which lost 5 bases and 3 bases, there was a span of 11 bases. Germline CDR1 reads MNHEY; CDR2 reads SMNVEV (reference sequence). The CDR3 is 14 residues long. The CDR3 bases are TGTGCCAGCAGTGACCGGGCTTACTACAATGAGCAGTTCTTC. This gives the protein CASSDRAYYNEQFF.

This chain connects TRBV6-1 to TRBJ2-7; 7 bases match TRBD2. Germline-derived CDR1 and CDR2 are MNHNS and SASEGT. This CDR3 spans 15 amino acids. V dropped 0 bases and J dropped 4; count of bases not matched to a gene: 6. This chain's CDR3 is CASSEALGGSYEQYF. CDR3 nucleotides: TGTGCCAGCAGTGAAGCGCTAGGCGGGAGTTACGAGCAGTACTTC.

The genes are TRBV7-9 and TRBJ2-7; D remains unclear. CDR1 and CDR2 from the germline V gene are SEHNR and FQNEAQ (reference sequence). V gave up 3 bases and J gave up 4 bases, with 7 bases separating them. The CDR3 is made up of 12 amino acids. The chain's CDR3 is CASSFSLYEQYF. The CDR3 DNA reads as TGTGCCAGCAGCTTTTCTCTATACGAGCAGTACTTC. Combining the CDR3 with reference TRBV7-9 and TRBJ2-7 gives the whole variable domain DTGVSQNPRHKITKRGQNVTFRCDPISEHNRLYWYRQTLGQGPEFLTYFQNEAQLEKSRLLSDRFSAERPKGSFSTLEIQRTEQGDSAMYLCASSFSLYEQYFGPGTRLTVT.

The chain combines TRBV4-1 with TRBJ2-7, with TRBD2 as a possible D gene (5 bases). CDR1 and CDR2 (germline): MGHRA, YSYEKL. The V end lost 4 bases, the J end lost 5 bases, and 15 bases lay between the germline ends. The CDR3 runs to 14 residues. Written as DNA, the CDR3 is TGCGCCAGCAGCCCCCCGGGGATCCCGGACGAGCAGTACTTC. Protein product: CASSPPGIPDEQYF.